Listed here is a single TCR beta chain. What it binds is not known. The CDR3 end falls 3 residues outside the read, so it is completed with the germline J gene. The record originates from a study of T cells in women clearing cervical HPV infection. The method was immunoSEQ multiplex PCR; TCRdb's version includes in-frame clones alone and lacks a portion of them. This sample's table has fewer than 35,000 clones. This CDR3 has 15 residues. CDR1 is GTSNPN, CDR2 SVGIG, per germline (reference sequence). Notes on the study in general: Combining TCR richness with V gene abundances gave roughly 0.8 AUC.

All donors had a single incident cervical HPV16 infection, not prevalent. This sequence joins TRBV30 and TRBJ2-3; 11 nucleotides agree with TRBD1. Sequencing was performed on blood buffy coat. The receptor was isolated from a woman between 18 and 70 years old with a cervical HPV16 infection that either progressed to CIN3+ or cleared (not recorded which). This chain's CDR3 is CAWSVGTGGLGTQYF. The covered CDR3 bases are TGTGCCTGGAGTGTTGGGACAGGGGGACTGGGGACG.